This TCR beta chain derives from a study of T cell changes during pregnancy in multiple sclerosis. Libraries were prepared by immunoSEQ multiplex PCR; TCRdb keeps only in-frame clonotypes and omits some of them. The sample holds approximately 21,000 clones; less than 90% are singletons and the top ten take 20%. CDR1 LGHNA and CDR2 YSLEER come from the germline V gene. This CDR3 comprises 13 residues. V gave up 0 bases and J gave up 5 bases; unmatched junction bases: 0. The specimen was CD8+ T cells from peripheral blood mononuclear cells, collected after pregnancy. The clonotype comes from a female donor in good health, enrolled as a control in a pregnancy study. This chain joins TRBV4-3 and TRBJ1-2, with 7 bases that match TRBD1. The CDR3 loop is CASSQDRGYGYTF. The DNA for the CDR3 is TGCGCCAGCAGCCAAGACAGGGGGTATGGCTACACCTTC.